This T cell receptor beta chain came from a study of identical twins. TCRdb itself ran the 5' RACE reads through MiXCR, one entry per CDR3 protein. Among about 470,000 distinct CDR3 sequences, 20% to 25% were seen once, and the ten largest hold 2.5% to 3.5%. Trimming at V came to 2 bases and at J to 4 bases, leaving 3 bases not matched to a gene. There are 17 residues in the CDR3. Germline V lookup: CDR1 MNHEY, CDR2 SVGEGT. These records were also assigned to another study, of T cells expressing NK-cell markers.

The sequencing input was CD4+ T cells sorted from blood. This chain joins TRBV6-2 or TRBV6-3 and TRBJ2-2, with 14 bases fitting TRBD2. The source is a woman in her late teens or twenties in good health. CDR3: CASSYEGLAGVTGELFF. CDR3 DNA: TGTGCCAGCAGTTACGAGGGACTAGCGGGAGTCACCGGGGAGCTGTTTTTT.